This TCR beta chain was sequenced during a study of blood T cell repertoires in COVID-19. Profiled with immunoSEQ multiplex PCR; TCRdb holds only in-frame clones, not every one. Of 150,000 to 200,000 clones in the sample, more than 65% were seen once. Germline assignment: CDR1 MNHEY and CDR2 SVGAGI. V dropped 2 bases and J dropped 5; count of bases not matched to a gene: 5. This CDR3 contains 15 residues. The TCR originated in a human donor with acute or convalescent COVID-19. The donor label of this sample is uncertain. The genes are TRBV6-5 and TRBJ2-3, with 9 bases identical to TRBD2. The sample taken for sequencing was peripheral blood. The DNA of the CDR3 is TGTGCCAGCAGTTACGGTAGCGGGGGTGGAGATACGCAGTATTTT. Its protein is CASSYGSGGGDTQYF.